Listed below are T cell receptor beta chains from one sample, sequenced in a study of beta chain features in type 1 diabetes. Sequenced by immunoSEQ multiplex PCR; TCRdb stores in-frame clones only, minus some. The sample contains 250,000 to 350,000 clones, 13% to 15% of which appear only once. Sequencing used central memory CD4+ T cells from blood. Receptors were obtained from a man aged 30 to 39 in good health. The CDR3 runs from the conserved cysteine through the conserved F or W. D genes are given only for firm matches. Rows give clone size only sometimes, using once, few, many, or a class for an expanded clone.

many	NA	TRBJ2-1	TRBV11-3	CASSHPGRNEQFF	TGTGCCAGCAGCCATCCAGGCCGGAATGAGCAGTTCTTC
NA	NA	TRBJ2-5	TRBV5-1	CASSLGVGSSSQETQYF	TGCGCCAGCAGCTTGGGTGTGGGAAGCTCAAGCCAAGAGACCCAGTACTTC
NA	TRBD2	TRBJ2-2	TRBV30	CACRLAGVNTGELFF	TGTGCCTGTCGACTAGCGGGGGTCAACACCGGGGAGCTGTTTTTT
many	NA	TRBJ1-4	TRBV2	CASRYRATNEKLFF	TGTGCCAGCAGATACAGGGCAACTAATGAAAAACTGTTTTTT
NA	TRBD2	TRBJ2-1	TRBV5-6	CASSRRLAKGNEQFF	TGTGCCAGCAGTAGACGACTAGCGAAAGGCAATGAGCAGTTCTTC
NA	NA	TRBJ2-3	TRBV7-2	CASSLDSGGTDTQYF	TGTGCCAGCAGCTTAGATTCGGGGGGCACAGATACGCAGTATTTT
many	TRBD1	TRBJ2-1	TRBV6-1	CASSEYGTGAYNEQFF	TGTGCCAGCAGTGAATATGGGACAGGGGCTTACAATGAGCAGTTCTTC
many	TRBD1	TRBJ1-5	TRBV6-6	CASRKRQGGDQPQHF	TGTGCCAGCAGAAAAAGACAGGGAGGGGATCAGCCCCAGCATTTT
NA	NA	TRBJ1-2	TRBV7-9	CASSPGSPNYGYTF	TGTGCCAGCAGCCCCGGATCACCTAACTATGGCTACACCTTC
few	NA	TRBJ2-7	TRBV6-5	CASSYSDKPISYEQYF	TGTGCCAGCAGTTACTCTGATAAGCCGATCTCCTACGAGCAGTACTTC
NA	TRBD2	TRBJ2-1	TRBV9	CASSLGGLAYSSYNEQFF	TGTGCCAGCAGCTTGGGGGGACTAGCGTATAGCTCCTACAATGAGCAGTTCTTC
few	TRBD1	TRBJ2-2	TRBV29-1	CSVDTQGASGELFF	TGCAGCGTTGATACACAGGGGGCCTCCGGGGAGCTGTTTTTT
many	NA	TRBJ2-1	TRBV29-1	CSVGQRGEQFF	TGCAGCGTTGGCCAGCGAGGGGAGCAGTTCTTC
NA	NA	TRBJ2-5	TRBV5-5	CASSLSAVYQETQYF	TGTGCCAGCAGCTTGTCGGCAGTCTACCAAGAGACCCAGTACTTC
NA	TRBD2	TRBJ2-1	TRBV7-2	CASSSLGLAGNEQFF	TGTGCCAGCAGCTCCCTGGGGCTAGCGGGTAATGAGCAGTTCTTC
NA	TRBD1	TRBJ1-1	TRBV7-9	CASSPDRGLIEAFF	TGTGCCAGCAGCCCGGACAGGGGGCTCATTGAAGCTTTCTTT